The rows below give T cell receptor beta chains drawn from one sample of a study of long-term antiretroviral therapy in people with HIV. The protocol was immunoSEQ multiplex PCR, while the TCRdb copy is restricted to in-frame clones and leaves out a portion. Of approximately 36,000 clones listed, roughly four fifths are singletons. Sequencing was performed on unsorted PBMCs, taken 0.6 years after starting antiretroviral therapy. These TCRs come from a man between 18 and 35 years old with HIV. The CDR3 runs from the conserved cysteine through the conserved F or W. D genes are given only for firm matches. Not every row has a clone size; where given, it reads once, few, many or a size class.

clone_size,v_call,j_call,d_call,cdr3_aa,cdr3_nt
few,TRBV23-1,TRBJ2-1,NA,CASRHRGQDFEQFF,TGCGCCAGCCGCCACCGCGGCCAGGACTTTGAGCAGTTCTTC
NA,TRBV5-4,TRBJ2-3,TRBD2,CASSRGGTQNTDTQYF,TGTGCCAGCAGCCGGGGGGGGACTCAAAACACAGATACGCAGTATTTT
NA,TRBV2,TRBJ2-1,NA,CASSSLYNEQFF,TGTGCCAGCAGTAGTCTCTACAATGAGCAGTTCTTC
once,TRBV18,TRBJ1-5,TRBD1,CASSPLGQYSNQPQHF,TGTGCCAGCTCACCCCTGGGACAGTATAGCAATCAGCCCCAGCATTTT
few,TRBV6-5,TRBJ2-7,NA,CASRIPGAGYEQYF,TGTGCCAGCAGAATCCCAGGGGCAGGCTACGAGCAGTACTTC
NA,TRBV10-1,TRBJ2-1,TRBD2,CASSDPGTSGYNEQFF,TGCGCCAGCAGTGACCCCGGGACTAGCGGTTACAATGAGCAGTTCTTC
NA,TRBV6-6,TRBJ2-2,NA,CASRGGTYTGELFF,TGTGCCAGCAGGGGCGGGACTTACACCGGGGAGCTGTTTTTT
NA,TRBV18,TRBJ1-1,NA,CASSPDYKNTEAFF,TGTGCCAGCTCACCAGACTACAAGAACACTGAAGCTTTCTTT
NA,TRBV10-1,TRBJ2-2,TRBD2,CASSDPGLAGGTGELFF,TGCGCCAGCAGTGACCCTGGACTAGCGGGAGGGACCGGGGAGCTGTTTTTT
NA,TRBV14,TRBJ2-7,TRBD1,CASSPGQNYEQYF,TGTGCCAGCAGCCCGGGACAGAACTACGAGCAGTACTTC
NA,TRBV5-4,TRBJ2-7,NA,CASSWGYEQYF,TGTGCCAGCAGCTGGGGTTACGAGCAGTACTTC
NA,TRBV9,TRBJ2-3,NA,CASSVAQVTDTQYF,TGTGCCAGCAGCGTAGCACAGGTCACAGATACGCAGTATTTT
NA,TRBV10-2,TRBJ1-5,NA,CASSETITRGQPQHF,TGCGCCAGCAGTGAAACAATAACCCGGGGTCAGCCCCAGCATTTT
NA,TRBV5-1,TRBJ2-2,TRBD2,CASSSGSGDNTGELFF,TGCGCCAGCAGCTCGGGGAGCGGGGACAACACCGGGGAGCTGTTTTTT
NA,TRBV21-1,TRBJ1-5,NA,CASSKSLYSNQPQHF,TGTGCCAGCAGCAAAAGCCTTTATAGCAATCAGCCCCAGCATTTT
NA,TRBV5-4,TRBJ1-2,TRBD1,CASSLLQGTVYGYTF,TGTGCCAGCAGCCTACTACAGGGGACAGTCTATGGCTACACCTTC
NA,TRBV11-2,TRBJ1-4,NA,CASSPSLGRLTPFRELFF,TGTGCCAGCAGCCCATCCCTGGGCCGTCTAACCCCATTTAGGGAACTGTTTTTT
NA,TRBV5-1,TRBJ1-1,NA,CASSFSQNTEAFF,TGCGCCAGCAGCTTTTCACAGAACACTGAAGCTTTCTTT
NA,TRBV18,TRBJ2-5,NA,CASSPWEGARETQYF,TGTGCCAGCTCACCATGGGAAGGGGCGAGGGAGACCCAGTACTTC
NA,TRBV25-1,TRBJ2-1,TRBD2,CASSDGPGLAPYNEQFF,TGTGCCAGCAGTGACGGACCGGGACTAGCCCCCTACAATGAGCAGTTCTTC
NA,TRBV6-5,TRBJ2-1,TRBD2,CASRRGTTGGEQFF,TGTGCCAGCAGACGCGGGACTACCGGTGGCGAGCAGTTCTTC
NA,TRBV10-3,TRBJ1-2,TRBD1,CAISREDRGNYGYTF,TGTGCCATCAGTCGAGAAGACAGGGGGAACTATGGCTACACCTTC
NA,TRBV5-1,TRBJ2-7,NA,CASSKEQGYEQYF,TGCGCCAGCAGCAAGGAACAGGGCTACGAGCAGTACTTC
NA,TRBV27,TRBJ2-1,TRBD2,CASSPPARLAGGPSSYNEQFF,TGTGCCAGCAGCCCACCCGCCCGACTAGCGGGAGGCCCAAGCTCCTACAATGAGCAGTTCTTC
once,TRBV11-2,TRBJ2-1,TRBD2,CASSPGLAGTDEQFF,TGTGCCAGCAGCCCAGGACTAGCGGGAACGGATGAGCAGTTCTTC
NA,TRBV28,TRBJ2-2,NA,CASSFSETGELFF,TGTGCCAGCAGTTTTTCGGAGACCGGGGAGCTGTTTTTT
NA,TRBV7-8,TRBJ2-5,TRBD2,CASSTDSSGRGETQYF,TGTGCCAGCAGTACTGACTCTAGCGGGAGGGGAGAGACCCAGTACTTC
NA,TRBV7-7,TRBJ2-3,NA,CASSLSEGDTQYF,TGTGCCAGCAGCTTATCCGAGGGAGATACGCAGTATTTT
NA,TRBV6-6,TRBJ1-4,NA,CASILHPANEKLFF,TGTGCCAGCATTTTACACCCAGCTAATGAAAAACTGTTTTTT
NA,TRBV19,TRBJ2-7,NA,CASSSASYEQYF,TGTGCCAGTAGTTCTGCCTCCTACGAGCAGTACTTC
few,TRBV5-6,TRBJ2-5,NA,CASSPGTGSVKTQYF,TGTGCCAGCAGCCCCGGGACTGGCAGCGTGAAGACCCAGTACTTC
once,TRBV19,TRBJ1-5,NA,CASHRDGNQPQHF,TGTGCCAGCCACCGGGACGGCAATCAGCCCCAGCATTTT
NA,TRBV7-9,TRBJ2-7,TRBD1,CASSTRDRATGYEQYF,TGTGCCAGCAGCACCCGGGACAGGGCCACCGGGTACGAGCAGTACTTC
few,TRBV2,TRBJ2-2,NA,CASSEAGAANTGELFF,TGTGCCAGCAGTGAAGCAGGAGCCGCGAACACCGGGGAGCTGTTTTTT
NA,TRBV7-9,TRBJ1-3,NA,CASRVGSGNTIYF,TGTGCCAGCAGGGTGGGCTCTGGAAACACCATATATTTT
once,TRBV2,TRBJ1-1,NA,CASSEADSAGGTEAFF,TGTGCCAGCAGTGAAGCGGACTCGGCGGGGGGCACTGAAGCTTTCTTT
NA,TRBV7-9,TRBJ2-3,NA,CASSLAVGSGDTQYF,TGTGCCAGCAGCTTAGCGGTAGGCTCCGGAGATACGCAGTATTTT
NA,TRBV29-1,TRBJ2-1,TRBD1,CSAGTGRSEQFF,TGCAGCGCAGGGACAGGTAGGAGTGAGCAGTTCTTC
NA,TRBV4-1,TRBJ2-3,NA,CASSQEAGRDTQYF,TGCGCCAGCAGCCAAGAGGCCGGGCGGGATACGCAGTATTTT
few,TRBV14,TRBJ2-7,NA,CASSQVPRGGHEQYF,TGTGCCAGCAGCCAAGTACCCAGGGGAGGGCACGAGCAGTACTTC
few,TRBV19,TRBJ2-7,TRBD1,CASKTGTDLSEQYF,TGTGCCAGTAAGACCGGGACAGACTTGTCCGAGCAGTACTTC
NA,TRBV5-1,TRBJ2-1,NA,CASSLVGSEQFF,TGCGCCAGCAGCTTGGTCGGAAGTGAGCAGTTCTTC
NA,TRBV7-8,TRBJ2-1,TRBD1,CASSPRDSLNEQFF,TGTGCCAGCAGCCCCCGGGACAGCCTAAATGAGCAGTTCTTC
NA,TRBV11-2,TRBJ2-7,NA,CASSLRGTYEQYF,TGTGCCAGCAGCTTACGGGGAACCTACGAGCAGTACTTC
NA,TRBV4-3,TRBJ2-6,NA,CASSRGAGANVLTF,TGCGCCAGCAGCCGCGGGGCTGGGGCCAACGTCCTGACTTTC
NA,TRBV28,TRBJ1-4,NA,CASRTFLGEKLFF,TGTGCCAGCAGAACCTTTTTAGGAGAAAAACTGTTTTTT
NA,TRBV28,TRBJ1-1,NA,CASSLWGERGTEAFF,TGTGCCAGCAGTTTGTGGGGAGAGAGGGGTACTGAAGCTTTCTTT
NA,TRBV7-8,TRBJ2-7,TRBD1,CASSFQTGGIHEQYF,TGTGCCAGCAGCTTCCAGACAGGGGGAATCCACGAGCAGTACTTC
NA,TRBV28,TRBJ1-5,NA,CASTDTLTNQPQHF,TGTGCCAGCACCGATACCCTCACGAATCAGCCCCAGCATTTT